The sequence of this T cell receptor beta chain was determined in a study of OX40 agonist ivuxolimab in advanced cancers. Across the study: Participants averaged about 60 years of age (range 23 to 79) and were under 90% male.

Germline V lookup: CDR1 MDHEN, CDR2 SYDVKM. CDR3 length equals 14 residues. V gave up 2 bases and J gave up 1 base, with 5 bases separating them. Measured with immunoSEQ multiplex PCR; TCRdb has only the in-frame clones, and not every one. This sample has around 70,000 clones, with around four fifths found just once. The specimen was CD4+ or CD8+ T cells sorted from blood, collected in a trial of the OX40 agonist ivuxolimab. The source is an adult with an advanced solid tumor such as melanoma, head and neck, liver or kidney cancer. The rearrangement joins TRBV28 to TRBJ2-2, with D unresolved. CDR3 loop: CASSLPRNTGELFF. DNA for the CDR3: TGTGCCAGCAGTTTACCCAGGAACACCGGGGAGCTGTTTTTT.